This paragraph reports one TCR beta chain. What it binds is not known. V was clipped by 1 base and J by 1 base; unmatched bases: 12. Germline V lookup: CDR1 SGHAT, CDR2 FQNNGV. The CDR3 extends over 19 amino acids. The sample originates from a study of molecular identifiers for immune sequencing clone quantification. For naive CD8 T cells, sorting used the CD8+CD4-CCR7+CD45RA+ phenotype. Preparation of the bulk TCR libraries relied on previously described methods and listed TCR primers. TCRdb processed the PCR reads anew with MiXCR; each CDR3 protein has one entry. In the table there are over 300,000 distinct CDR3 sequences, 24% of which are singletons. Findings and caveats of the study: Investigators reportedly could detect spiked Jurkat TCR RNA from one cell among approximately 930,000 naive cells. Highly expanded clone sizes could be underestimated through barcode sharing by identical TCR molecules.

This chain uses TRBV11-2 with TRBJ2-3, with TRBD2 identical over 9 bases. The TCR comes from a human donor in good health. Some libraries in this study had Jurkat cell RNA spiked in. The sequencing sample was made of naive CD8+ T cells from blood, with Jurkat cell RNA spiked in. As for subset: FACS-sorted CD8+CD4-CCR7+CD45RA+ naive T cells. In nucleotides, the CDR3 is TGTGCCAGCAGCTTAGCTTTCCCCGCGGGGGGGCCGGGCACAGATACGCAGTATTTT. It is translated as CASSLAFPAGGPGTDTQYF.